This T cell receptor (beta chain) was obtained from a study of blood T cell repertoires in COVID-19. Germline CDR1 is LNHNV and CDR2 is YYDKDF (reference sequence). Unmatched junction bases numbered 6, after V lost 6 bases and J lost 2 bases. The CDR3 is made up of 17 amino acids. Profiling relied on immunoSEQ multiplex PCR, and the TCRdb table lists in-frame clones only, not all of them. Seen here are 30,000 to 40,000 clones, 85% to 90% observed once, and the top ten hold 13%. The material sequenced was peripheral blood. The chain is built from TRBV15 and TRBJ2-1; 14 nucleotides align to TRBD2. The TCR comes from a man between 65 and 79 years old with active COVID-19. The CDR3 reads CATRGTSGSVTYNEQFF. DNA for the CDR3: TGTGCCACCAGGGGGACTAGCGGGAGTGTCACCTACAATGAGCAGTTCTTC.